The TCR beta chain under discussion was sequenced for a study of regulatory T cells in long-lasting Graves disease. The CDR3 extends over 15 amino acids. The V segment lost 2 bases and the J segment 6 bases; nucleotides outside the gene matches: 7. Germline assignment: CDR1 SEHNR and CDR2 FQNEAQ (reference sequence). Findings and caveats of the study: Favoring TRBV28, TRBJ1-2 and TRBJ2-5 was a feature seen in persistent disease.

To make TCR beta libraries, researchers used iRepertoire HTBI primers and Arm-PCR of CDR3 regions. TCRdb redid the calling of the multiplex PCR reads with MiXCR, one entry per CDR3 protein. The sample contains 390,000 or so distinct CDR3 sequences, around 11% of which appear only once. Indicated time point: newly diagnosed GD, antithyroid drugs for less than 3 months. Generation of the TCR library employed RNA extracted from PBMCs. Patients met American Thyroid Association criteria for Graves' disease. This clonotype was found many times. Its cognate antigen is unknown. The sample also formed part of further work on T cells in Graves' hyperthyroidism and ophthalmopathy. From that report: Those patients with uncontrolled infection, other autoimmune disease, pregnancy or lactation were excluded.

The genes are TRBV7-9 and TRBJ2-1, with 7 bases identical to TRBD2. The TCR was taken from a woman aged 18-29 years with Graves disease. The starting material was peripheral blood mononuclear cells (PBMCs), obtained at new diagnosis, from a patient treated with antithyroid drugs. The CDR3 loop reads CASSLRVGGSNEQFF. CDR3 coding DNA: TGTGCCAGCAGCTTAAGGGTCGGGGGGAGCAATGAGCAGTTCTTC.